Following are 22 T cell receptor beta chains from one sample sequenced in a study of CD8 T cells in Susac syndrome. RNA, at roughly 0.5 to 1 ug, was reverse transcribed with random hexamers. From the immunoSEQ multiplex PCR reads, TCRdb called clonotypes with MiXCR, one entry per CDR3 protein. The data contain approximately 200,000 distinct CDR3 sequences, 95% of them singletons. The specimen sequenced was CD4+ T cells from PBMCs. These receptors were taken from a human donor with multiple sclerosis.

This rearrangement joins TRBV2 to TRBJ2-5; 7 bases fit TRBD1. Trimming cost V 5 bases and J 2 bases; bases outside gene matches: 11. From germline, CDR1 is SNHLY and CDR2 FYNNEI. This CDR3 region has 16 residues. CDR3 in amino acids: CASSLRQGLVQETQYF. The CDR3 DNA reads TGTGCCAGCAGTCTGCGACAGGGTTTGGTGCAAGAGACCCAGTACTTC.

This chain links TRBV6-5 with TRBJ1-6; tentatively, D is TRBD1 (5 bases). The germline CDR1 and CDR2 sequences are MNHEY and SVGAGI. The CDR3 totals 13 residues. V was shortened by 4 bases and J by 7 bases, with 8 bases between the two germline ends. The CDR3 protein is CASSSRQNSPLHF. The CDR3, as DNA: TGTGCCAGCAGTTCCCGACAGAATTCACCCCTCCACTTT.

This clonotype was observed a single time. The chain employs TRBV29-1 and TRBJ2-5, with D maybe TRBD2 (5 bases). The germline V gene has CDR1 SQVTM and CDR2 ANQGSEA. The V end lost 1 base, the J end lost 4 bases, and 13 bases lay between the germline ends. This CDR3 region has 14 residues. CDR3 in DNA: TGCAGCGTTGAAGTCTCGTTAAGCGGAGAGACCCAGTACTTC. Its protein product is CSVEVSLSGETQYF.

The chain carries TRBV27 and TRBJ2-1, with D perhaps TRBD1 (6 bases). From germline, CDR1 is MNHEY and CDR2 SMNVEV (reference sequence). CDR3 length equals 16 residues. Trimming stripped 2 bases from V and 1 base from J, with 12 bases between. CDR3 amino acids: CASSLGSTGSYNEQFF. The DNA for the CDR3 is TGTGCCAGCAGTTTAGGGTCGACAGGTTCCTACAATGAGCAGTTCTTC.

The rearrangement joins TRBV29-1 to TRBJ2-6; TRBD1 matches at 10 bases. Germline CDR1 and CDR2: SQVTM and ANQGSEA. The CDR3 has 16 residues. Germline trimming cut 1 base from V and 1 base from J; bases unmatched to any gene: 1. CDR3 residues: CSVEGQGASGANVLTF. In DNA form, the CDR3 reads TGCAGCGTTGAAGGACAGGGGGCTTCTGGGGCCAACGTCCTGACTTTC.

This clonotype was counted a few times. The chain joins TRBV9 to TRBJ1-1; D call uncertain. This CDR3 contains 13 residues. V shed 5 bases and J shed 1 base, with 9 bases lying between them. CDR1 is SGDLS, CDR2 YYNGEE, per germline. The CDR3 protein is CASSVEQNTEAFF. DNA for the CDR3: TGTGCCAGCAGTGTCGAACAGAACACTGAAGCTTTCTTT.

This chain joins TRBV6-2 or TRBV6-3 and TRBJ1-5; D is undetermined. Trimming removed 5 bases at V and 2 bases at J, with 13 bases between. Looked up from germline, CDR1 is MNHEY and CDR2 is SVGEGT. The CDR3 length is 15 residues. The CDR3 sequence is CASSRDLVGNQPQHF. The CDR3 coding sequence is TGTGCCAGCAGTAGGGATCTTGTAGGCAATCAGCCCCAGCATTTT.

The chain joins TRBV29-1 to TRBJ1-2; 9 bases agree with TRBD1. The J segment lost 7 bases and the V segment lost 7 bases, leaving 10 bases of the junction unmatched. Germline V gene lookup returns CDR1 SQVTM and CDR2 ANQGSEA. This CDR3 region has 13 residues. The CDR3 here is CSAEDRGRSGYTF. CDR3 bases: TGCAGCGCTGAGGACAGGGGAAGGAGTGGCTACACCTTC.

This clonotype was observed a few times. J is TRBJ2-2 and V is TRBV5-1; no definite D call. This CDR3 is built from 14 residues. V was clipped by 4 bases and J by 4 bases, with 11 bases between them. Germline V CDR1 and CDR2: SGHRS, YFSETQ. CDR3 protein: CASSRDGSTGELFF. In DNA form, the CDR3 reads TGCGCCAGCAGCAGAGATGGAAGCACCGGGGAGCTGTTTTTT.

The J gene is TRBJ1-6, the V gene TRBV19; 7 bases agree with TRBD1. There are 13 residues in the CDR3. Trimming took 8 bases from V and 7 from J; bases not matched to a gene: 5. The germline CDR1 and CDR2 sequences are LNHDA and SQIVND (reference sequence). The CDR3 is CASEGQTNSPLHF. Written as DNA, the CDR3 is TGTGCCAGTGAGGGACAGACGAATTCACCCCTCCACTTT.

The chain is built from TRBV7-2 and TRBJ1-5; tentatively, D is TRBD1 (5 bases). The CDR3 loop spans 15 amino acids. The germline CDR1 and CDR2 sequences are SGHTA and FQGNSA. V was trimmed by 4 bases and J by 5 bases, leaving 15 bases between them. CDR3 sequence: CASSSSGGFHQPQHF. CDR3 bases: TGTGCCAGCAGCTCCTCTGGGGGTTTCCATCAGCCCCAGCATTTT.

The J gene is TRBJ1-1, the V gene TRBV25-1; D is unclear. Trimming left V 6 bases short and J 1 base short, with 9 bases between. The CDR3 sequence is 13 residues long. CDR1 and CDR2 (germline): MGHDK, SYGVNS. CDR3 nucleotide sequence: TGTGCCAGCAGCGGACGGACGAACACTGAAGCTTTCTTT. Translation: CASSGRTNTEAFF.

The chain's CDR3 is CSGRDREDYEQYF. CDR3 in DNA: TGCAGCGGCCGGGACAGGGAGGACTACGAGCAGTACTTC. V is TRBV29-1 and J is TRBJ2-7; 9 nucleotides match TRBD1. The ends lost 7 bases at V and 3 bases at J; junction bases unmatched: 7. This CDR3 is 13 amino acids long. The germline V gene has CDR1 SQVTM and CDR2 ANQGSEA.

The genes are TRBV4-2 and TRBJ2-5; 9 nucleotides align to TRBD1. The germline gives CDR1 LGHNA, CDR2 YNFKEQ. This CDR3 has 17 amino acids. Trimming cost V 4 bases and J 0 bases; bases outside gene matches: 9. The DNA of the CDR3 is TGTGCCAGCAGCCCGACAGGGGGGGTAGGGTACCAAGAGACCCAGTACTTC. Its translation: CASSPTGGVGYQETQYF.

The V and J genes are TRBV4-2 and TRBJ1-3, with D perhaps matching TRBD1 (5 bases). CDR1 and CDR2 (germline): LGHNA, YNFKEQ. The V end was cut by 4 bases, the J end by 1 base, with 8 bases between. This CDR3 region has 14 residues. CDR3: CASSRQGSGNTIYF. CDR3 nucleotides: TGTGCCAGCAGCCGCCAGGGTTCTGGAAACACCATATATTTT.

This clonotype was seen just once. The chain couples TRBV5-1 to TRBJ2-6; D not certain. The CDR3 sequence is 14 residues long. The V gene lost 3 bases and the J gene lost 0 bases, with 4 bases spanning the gap. Germline V gene lookup returns CDR1 SGHRS and CDR2 YFSETQ. The chain's CDR3 is CASSWSSGANVLTF. The DNA of the CDR3 is TGCGCCAGCAGCTGGAGCTCTGGGGCCAACGTCCTGACTTTC.

The rearrangement joins TRBV28 to TRBJ2-4; D gene uncertain. The CDR3 is 16 residues long. V gave up 3 bases and J gave up 2 bases, with 14 bases separating them. Germline V gene data show CDR1 as MDHEN and CDR2 as SYDVKM. As DNA, the CDR3 is TGTGCCAGCAGTTTTAGGCTACAGAGCCCCAAAAACATTCAGTACTTC. It codes for CASSFRLQSPKNIQYF.

In its sample, this clonotype was seen once. The chain joins TRBV3-1 to TRBJ1-5; D may be TRBD1 (5 bases). V lost 2 bases and J 6 bases, leaving 14 bases between the germline ends. Germline CDR1 is LGHDT and CDR2 is YNNKEL (reference sequence). This CDR3 has 15 amino acids. CDR3 amino acids: CASSQFPGNSQPQHF. The CDR3 nucleotides read TGTGCCAGCAGCCAATTCCCAGGGAATAGTCAGCCCCAGCATTTT.

The chain combines TRBV2 with TRBJ1-5; D remains unclear. Trimming pared 7 bases from V and 4 bases from J, leaving 8 bases between. The CDR3 is made up of 12 amino acids. Germline assignment: CDR1 SNHLY and CDR2 FYNNEI. Written as DNA, the CDR3 is TGTGCCAGCAAACAAGCAAATCAGCCCCAGCATTTT. Translating gives CASKQANQPQHF.

CDR3 coding DNA: TGTGCCAGCACGAGGGGTGAGCAGCCCCAGCATTTT. It encodes CASTRGEQPQHF. The V call is TRBV12-3 or TRBV12-4, the J call TRBJ1-5; a weak D match, TRBD1 (5 bases). The CDR3 spans 12 residues. V was pared by 7 bases and J by 7 bases, with 11 bases between.

The V call is TRBV7-3, the J call TRBJ2-1; possibly TRBD2 for D (5 bases). Germline loops: CDR1 SGHTA, CDR2 FQGTGA. The V and J ends lost 5 bases and 9 bases respectively, with 14 bases between them. The CDR3 runs 13 residues. The CDR3 reads CASSPSDWSEQFF. For the CDR3, the DNA is TGTGCCAGCAGCCCATCGGACTGGAGTGAGCAGTTCTTC.

The gene calls are TRBV5-6 and TRBJ1-2, with 7 bases that match TRBD1. In germline, CDR1 is SGHDT, CDR2 YYEEEE. V shed 3 bases and J 5 bases; nucleotides not matched to a gene: 7. This CDR3 has 14 amino acids. Here the CDR3 reads CASSSTGQAYGYTF. For the CDR3, the DNA is TGTGCCAGCAGCTCCACAGGACAGGCGTATGGCTACACCTTC.